This T cell receptor (beta chain) was recorded in a study of blood T cells in healthy people across ages. Every sample gave at least 6 micrograms of total RNA when it was extracted. CDR1 is GTSNPN, CDR2 SVGIG, per germline (reference sequence). The V end was cut by 2 bases, the J end by 7 bases, with 11 bases between. This CDR3 has 12 residues. The study's findings and limits: Whereas aged donors had fewer naive CD4+ cells, long-lived donors had more of them and higher diversity. For the donors, CMV status was unknown and possibly confounded expanded clonotype changes.

For the second PCR, which ran for 7 to 11 cycles, a sample-barcoded 5' primer and a J-beta primer mix were used. TCRdb used MiXCR to reprocess the 5' RACE reads, holding one entry per CDR3 protein. The table includes approximately 850,000 distinct CDR3 sequences, over 45% detected once. Worth noting for this clonotype: Its antigen is not identified.

Sequencing was done on a sample of blood. This chain joins TRBV30 and TRBJ1-1, with a weak D call TRBD1 (6 bases). The receptor was derived from a man aged 25-45 years in good health. The CDR3 reads CAWSPEGGEAFF. CDR3 DNA: TGTGCCTGGAGTCCCGAAGGGGGTGAAGCTTTCTTT.